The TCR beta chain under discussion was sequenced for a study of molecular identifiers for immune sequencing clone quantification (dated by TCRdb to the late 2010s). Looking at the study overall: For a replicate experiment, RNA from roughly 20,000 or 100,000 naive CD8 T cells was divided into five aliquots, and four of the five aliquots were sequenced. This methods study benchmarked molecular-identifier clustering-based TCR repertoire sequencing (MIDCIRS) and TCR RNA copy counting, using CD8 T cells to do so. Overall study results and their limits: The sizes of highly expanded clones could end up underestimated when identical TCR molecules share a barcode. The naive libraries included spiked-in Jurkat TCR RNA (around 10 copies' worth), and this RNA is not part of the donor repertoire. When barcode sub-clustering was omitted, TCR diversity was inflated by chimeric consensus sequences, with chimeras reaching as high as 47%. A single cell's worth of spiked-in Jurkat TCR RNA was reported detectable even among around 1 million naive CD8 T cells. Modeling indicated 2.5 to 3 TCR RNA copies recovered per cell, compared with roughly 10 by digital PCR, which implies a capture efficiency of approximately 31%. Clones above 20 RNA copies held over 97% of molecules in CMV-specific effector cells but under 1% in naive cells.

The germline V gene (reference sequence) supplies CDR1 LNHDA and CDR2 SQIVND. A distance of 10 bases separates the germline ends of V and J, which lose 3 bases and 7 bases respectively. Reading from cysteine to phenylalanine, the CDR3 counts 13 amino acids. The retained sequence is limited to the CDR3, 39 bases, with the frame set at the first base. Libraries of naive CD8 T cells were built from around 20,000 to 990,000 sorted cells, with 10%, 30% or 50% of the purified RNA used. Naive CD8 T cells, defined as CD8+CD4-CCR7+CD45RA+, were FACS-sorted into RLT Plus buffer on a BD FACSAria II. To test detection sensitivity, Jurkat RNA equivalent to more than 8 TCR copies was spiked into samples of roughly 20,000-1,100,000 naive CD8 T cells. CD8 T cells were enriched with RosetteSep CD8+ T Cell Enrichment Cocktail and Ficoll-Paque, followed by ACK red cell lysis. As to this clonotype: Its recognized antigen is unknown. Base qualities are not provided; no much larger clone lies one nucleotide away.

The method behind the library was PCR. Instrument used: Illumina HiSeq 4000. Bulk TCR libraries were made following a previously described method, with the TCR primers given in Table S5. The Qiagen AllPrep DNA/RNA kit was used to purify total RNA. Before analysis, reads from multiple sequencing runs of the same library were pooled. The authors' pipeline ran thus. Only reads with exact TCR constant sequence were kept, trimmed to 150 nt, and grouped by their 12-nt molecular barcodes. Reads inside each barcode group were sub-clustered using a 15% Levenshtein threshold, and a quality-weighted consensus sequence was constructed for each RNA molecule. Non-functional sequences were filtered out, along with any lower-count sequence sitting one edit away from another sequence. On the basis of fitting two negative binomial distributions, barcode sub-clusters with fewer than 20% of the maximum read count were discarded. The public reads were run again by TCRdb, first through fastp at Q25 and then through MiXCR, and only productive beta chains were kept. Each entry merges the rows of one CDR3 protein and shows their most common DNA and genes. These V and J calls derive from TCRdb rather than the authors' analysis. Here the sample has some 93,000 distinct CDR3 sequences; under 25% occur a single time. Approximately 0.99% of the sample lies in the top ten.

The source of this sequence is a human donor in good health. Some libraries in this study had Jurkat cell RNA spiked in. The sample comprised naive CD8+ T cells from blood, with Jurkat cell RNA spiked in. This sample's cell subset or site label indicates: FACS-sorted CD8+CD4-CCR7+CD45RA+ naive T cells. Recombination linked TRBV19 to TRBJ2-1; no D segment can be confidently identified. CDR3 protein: CASSIGLGNEQFF. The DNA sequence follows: TGTGCCAGTAGTATTGGTTTAGGTAATGAGCAGTTCTTC.